This T cell receptor beta chain emerged from a study of T cell responses to AZD1222 COVID-19 vaccine (TCRdb year 2021). Concerning the study at large: A total of 230 to 250 trial participants underwent TCR sequencing, of whom approximately 200 had received two doses of AZD1222 and some 26 had received two doses of the MenACWY control vaccine. Enrollment into the trials was organized by age into subgroups of 18-55, 56-69 and 70-plus years, and those subgroups contained about 160, 30 and 59 TCR-sequenced participants, respectively.

Per the germline V gene, SNHLY is the CDR1 and FYNNEI is the CDR2. The CDR3 holds 14 amino acids from the cysteine to the phenylalanine. The retained sequence is limited to the CDR3, 42 bases, with the frame set at the first base. At the junction V is shortened by 3 bases and J by 0 bases, with 8 bases in between. About this clone: Its antigen is still unknown. No clone much larger than this one lies a single base away; base qualities are absent.

The time point label, as the study defines it: about 28 days (+/-7) after the second vaccine dose. AZD1222 recipients whose second dose came at about 4 weeks and those whose second dose came at about 12 weeks were combined into one group, since spike-specific TCR depth and breadth did not differ between the two schedules. Samples from vaccinated people were obtained from the UK trials COV001 and COV002, which included a single-blind randomized controlled phase 2/3 trial of AZD1222 (ChAdOx1 nCoV-19) in healthy adults. For TCRbeta chain sequencing, PBMC samples from trial participants were taken at day 0 and at day 28 after the second dose. The CDR3 regions of human TCRbeta chains were analyzed by immunosequencing. Turning to the authors' computational methods: Repertoire TCRs were checked for matches against a reference library of SARS-CoV-2-specific TCRs that had been generated using the MIRA antigen-specificity platform. Breadth was defined as the fraction of unique TCRs that were SARS-CoV-2-associated, and depth was defined as the fraction of total T cells that were SARS-CoV-2-associated. Using the MIRA data, each spike-specific TCR was assigned both to the spike region to which the TCR was reactive and to a CD4 or CD8 class. Log10-transformed breadth and depth values were compared by one-way ANOVA with Sidak's multiple comparisons tests. TCRdb took over this immuneACCESS table, retaining in-frame rearrangements with V and J assigned. Such tables are incomplete; in checked studies, under half of the missing clones stem from an unresolved V gene, and the remainder is unexplained. D and trimming come from the DNA, and the V and J calls and clone size come from that table. For this sample the table gives under 170,000 clones, of which 80% to 95% were detected only once. 3% to 3.5% of the sample is taken by the ten largest.

What the research found in general, with its limitations: Nearly half of unique spike-specific TCRs reportedly recognized epitopes outside regions mutated in the B.1.351 and B.1.1.7 variants. Conclusions about previously exposed vaccinees were limited because only 5 or 6 AZD1222 recipients were SARS-CoV-2 seropositive at baseline. No day 14 peak-response samples were available, so repertoires were characterized only after the peak T cell response. In the small 56-69-year group, the increase in depth fell short of significance, most likely because of low power. After two AZD1222 doses, spike-specific TCR breadth and depth were significantly higher than at day 0 and than in MenACWY recipients. The vaccine-associated CD4 TCRs covered the entire spike protein, and the dominant responses fell in regions 160-218 and 743-854. Most participants were white British and females outnumbered males, and the authors suggested that clonal diversity may have been underestimated.

The sample here was peripheral blood, taken 28 days after the second AZD1222 dose. The sequence came from an adult who received the AZD1222 COVID-19 vaccine. The chain couples TRBV2 to TRBJ1-2; there is no confident call for the D gene. CDR3 protein: CASSEMGANYGYTF. The nucleotide sequence reads TGTGCCAGCAGTGAGATGGGAGCTAACTATGGCTACACCTTC.